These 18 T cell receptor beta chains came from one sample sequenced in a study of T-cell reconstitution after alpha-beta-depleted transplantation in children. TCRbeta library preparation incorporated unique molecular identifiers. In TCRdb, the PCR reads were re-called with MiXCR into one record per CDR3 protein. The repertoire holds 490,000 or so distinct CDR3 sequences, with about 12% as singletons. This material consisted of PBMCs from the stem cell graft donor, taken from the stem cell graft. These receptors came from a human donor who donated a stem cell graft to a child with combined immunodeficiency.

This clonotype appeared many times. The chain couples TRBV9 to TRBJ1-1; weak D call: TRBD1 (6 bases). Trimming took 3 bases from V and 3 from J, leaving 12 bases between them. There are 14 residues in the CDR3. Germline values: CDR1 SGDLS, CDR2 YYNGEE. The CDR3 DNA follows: TGTGCCAGCAGCGAGACAGGTGGTTACACTGAAGCTTTCTTT. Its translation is CASSETGGYTEAFF.

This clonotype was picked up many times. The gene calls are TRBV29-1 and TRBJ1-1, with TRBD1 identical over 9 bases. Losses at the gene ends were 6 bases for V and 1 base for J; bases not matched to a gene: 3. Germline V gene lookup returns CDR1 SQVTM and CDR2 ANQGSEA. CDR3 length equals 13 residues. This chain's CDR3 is CSVTTGGNTEAFF. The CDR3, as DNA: TGCAGCGTCACGACAGGGGGGAACACTGAAGCTTTCTTT.

CDR3 nucleotides: TGTGCCTGGAGGCAGGGGGCCTACGAGCAGTACTTC. Its translation: CAWRQGAYEQYF. This chain joins TRBV30 and TRBJ2-7; 7 positions match TRBD1. V lost 3 bases, J lost 2 bases, and 1 base stayed unmatched. The CDR3 consists of 12 residues. The germline gives CDR1 GTSNPN, CDR2 SVGIG (reference sequence).

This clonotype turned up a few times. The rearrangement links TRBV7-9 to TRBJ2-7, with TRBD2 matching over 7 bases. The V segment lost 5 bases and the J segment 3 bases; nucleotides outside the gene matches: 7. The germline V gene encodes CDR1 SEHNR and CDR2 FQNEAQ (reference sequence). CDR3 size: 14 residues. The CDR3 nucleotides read TGTGCCAGCAGCGGCGGGAGTTTCGGCTACGAGCAGTACTTC. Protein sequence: CASSGGSFGYEQYF.

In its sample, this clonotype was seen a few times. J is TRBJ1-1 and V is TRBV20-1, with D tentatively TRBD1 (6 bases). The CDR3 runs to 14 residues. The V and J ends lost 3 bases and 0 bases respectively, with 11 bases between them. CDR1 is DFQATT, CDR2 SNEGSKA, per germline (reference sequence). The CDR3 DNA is TGCAGTGCTAGCCCAGGACAGCTGAACACTGAAGCTTTCTTT. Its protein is CSASPGQLNTEAFF.

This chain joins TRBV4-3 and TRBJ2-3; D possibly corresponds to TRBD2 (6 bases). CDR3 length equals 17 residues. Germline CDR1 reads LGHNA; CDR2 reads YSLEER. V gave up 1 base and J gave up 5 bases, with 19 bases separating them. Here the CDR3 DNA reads TGCGCCAGCAGCCAAGTTAAAGGCGGGAACCACAGAGATACGCAGTATTTT. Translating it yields CASSQVKGGNHRDTQYF.

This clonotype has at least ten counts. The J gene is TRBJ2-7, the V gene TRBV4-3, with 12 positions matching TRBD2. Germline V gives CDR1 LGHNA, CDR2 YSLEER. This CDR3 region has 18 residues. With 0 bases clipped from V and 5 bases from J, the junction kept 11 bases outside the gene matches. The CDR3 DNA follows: TGCGCCAGCAGCCAAGATCTTTCAAGGACTAGCGGGGTCCACGAGCAGTACTTC. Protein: CASSQDLSRTSGVHEQYF.

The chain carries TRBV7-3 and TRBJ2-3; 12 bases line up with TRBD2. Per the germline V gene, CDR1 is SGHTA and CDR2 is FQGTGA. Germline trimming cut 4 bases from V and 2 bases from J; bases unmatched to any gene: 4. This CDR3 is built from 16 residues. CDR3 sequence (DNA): TGTGCCAGCAGCTCTCGGACTAGCGGGGCCACAGATACGCAGTATTTT. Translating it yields CASSSRTSGATDTQYF.

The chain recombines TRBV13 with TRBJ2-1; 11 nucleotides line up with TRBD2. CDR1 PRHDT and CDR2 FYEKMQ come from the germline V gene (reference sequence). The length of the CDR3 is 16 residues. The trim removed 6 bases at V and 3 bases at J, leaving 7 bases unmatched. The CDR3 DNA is TGTGCCAGCAGTACGACTAGCGGGGAATACTACAATGAGCAGTTCTTC. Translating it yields CASSTTSGEYYNEQFF.

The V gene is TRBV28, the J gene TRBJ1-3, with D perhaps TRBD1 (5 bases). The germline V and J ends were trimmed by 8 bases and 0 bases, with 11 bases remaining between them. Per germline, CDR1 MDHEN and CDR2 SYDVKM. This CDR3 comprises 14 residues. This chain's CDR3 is CASGKGTSGNTIYF. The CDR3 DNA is TGTGCCAGCGGTAAGGGGACCTCTGGAAACACCATATATTTT.

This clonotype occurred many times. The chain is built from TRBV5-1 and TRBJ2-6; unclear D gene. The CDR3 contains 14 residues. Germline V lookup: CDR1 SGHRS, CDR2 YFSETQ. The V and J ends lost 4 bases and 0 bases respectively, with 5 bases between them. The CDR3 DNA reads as TGCGCCAGCAGCGGTAGCTCTGGGGCCAACGTCCTGACTTTC. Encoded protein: CASSGSSGANVLTF.

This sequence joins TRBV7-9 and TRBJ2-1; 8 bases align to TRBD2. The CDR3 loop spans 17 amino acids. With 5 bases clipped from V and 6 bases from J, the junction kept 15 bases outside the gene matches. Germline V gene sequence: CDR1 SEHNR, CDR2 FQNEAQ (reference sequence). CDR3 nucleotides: TGTGCCAGCAGCCCAGGACTAGCCTCATCGCGCGGCAATGAGCAGTTCTTC. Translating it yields CASSPGLASSRGNEQFF. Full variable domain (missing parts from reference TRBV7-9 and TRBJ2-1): DTGVSQNPRHKITKRGQNVTFRCDPISEHNRLYWYRQTLGQGPEFLTYFQNEAQLEKSRLLSDRFSAERPKGSFSTLEIQRTEQGDSAMYLCASSPGLASSRGNEQFFGPGTRLTVL.

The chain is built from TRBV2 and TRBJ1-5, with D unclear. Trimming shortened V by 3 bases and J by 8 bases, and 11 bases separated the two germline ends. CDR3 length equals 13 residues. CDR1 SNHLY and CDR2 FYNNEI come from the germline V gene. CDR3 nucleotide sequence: TGTGCCAGCAGTGACACCGGCCGAGAGCCCCAGCATTTT. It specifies CASSDTGREPQHF. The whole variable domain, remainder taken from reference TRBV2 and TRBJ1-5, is EPEVTQTPSHQVTQMGQEVILRCVPISNHLYFYWYRQILGQKVEFLVSFYNNEISEKSEIFDDQFSVERPDGSNFTLKIRSTKLEDSAMYFCASSDTGREPQHFGDGTRLSIL.

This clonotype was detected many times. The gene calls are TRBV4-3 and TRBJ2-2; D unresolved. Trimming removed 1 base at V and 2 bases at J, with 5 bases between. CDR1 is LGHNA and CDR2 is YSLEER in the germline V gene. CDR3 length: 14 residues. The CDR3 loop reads CASSQGSNTGELFF. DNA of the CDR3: TGCGCCAGCAGCCAAGGCTCCAACACCGGGGAGCTGTTTTTT.

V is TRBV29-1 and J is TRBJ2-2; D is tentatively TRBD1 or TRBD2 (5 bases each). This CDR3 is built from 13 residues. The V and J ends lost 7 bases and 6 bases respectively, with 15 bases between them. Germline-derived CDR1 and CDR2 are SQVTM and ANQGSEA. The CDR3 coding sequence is TGCAGCGCCGATGTCGGGACCGCCGGGGAGCTGTTTTTT. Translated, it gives CSADVGTAGELFF.

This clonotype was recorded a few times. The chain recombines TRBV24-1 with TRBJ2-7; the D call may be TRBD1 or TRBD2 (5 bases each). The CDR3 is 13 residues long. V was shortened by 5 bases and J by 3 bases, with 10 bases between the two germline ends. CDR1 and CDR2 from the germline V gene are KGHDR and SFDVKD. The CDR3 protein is CATSGGNGYEQYF. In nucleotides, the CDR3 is TGTGCCACCAGTGGGGGGAACGGCTACGAGCAGTACTTC.

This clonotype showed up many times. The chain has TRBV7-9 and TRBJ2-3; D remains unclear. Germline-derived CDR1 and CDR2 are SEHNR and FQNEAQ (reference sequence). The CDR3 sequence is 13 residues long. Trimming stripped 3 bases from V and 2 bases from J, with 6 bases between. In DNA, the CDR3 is TGTGCCAGCAGCTTTGGTCTCACAGATACGCAGTATTTT. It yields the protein CASSFGLTDTQYF.

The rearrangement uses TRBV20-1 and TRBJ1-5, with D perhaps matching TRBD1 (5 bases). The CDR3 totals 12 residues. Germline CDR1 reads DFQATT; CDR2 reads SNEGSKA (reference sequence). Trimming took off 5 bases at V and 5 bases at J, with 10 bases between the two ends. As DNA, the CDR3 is TGCAGTGCTGGGGACCAACATCAGCCCCAGCATTTT. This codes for CSAGDQHQPQHF.